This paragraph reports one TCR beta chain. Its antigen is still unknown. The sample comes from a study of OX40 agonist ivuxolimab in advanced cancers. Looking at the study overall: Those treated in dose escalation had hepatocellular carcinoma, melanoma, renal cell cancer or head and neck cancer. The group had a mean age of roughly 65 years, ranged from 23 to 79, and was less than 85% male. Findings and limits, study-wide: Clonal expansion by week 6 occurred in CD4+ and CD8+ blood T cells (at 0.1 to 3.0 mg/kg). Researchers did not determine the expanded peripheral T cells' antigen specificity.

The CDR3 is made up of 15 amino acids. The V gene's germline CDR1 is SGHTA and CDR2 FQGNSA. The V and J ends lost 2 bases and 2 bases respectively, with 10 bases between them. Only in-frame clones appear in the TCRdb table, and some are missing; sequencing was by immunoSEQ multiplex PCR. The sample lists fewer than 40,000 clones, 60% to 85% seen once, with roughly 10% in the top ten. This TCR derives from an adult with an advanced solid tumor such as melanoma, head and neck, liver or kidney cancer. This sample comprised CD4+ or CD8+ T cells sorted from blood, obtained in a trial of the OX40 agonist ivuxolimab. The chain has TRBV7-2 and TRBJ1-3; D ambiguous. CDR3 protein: CASSLWWPTGNTIYF. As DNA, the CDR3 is TGTGCCAGCAGCTTATGGTGGCCCACTGGAAACACCATATATTTT.